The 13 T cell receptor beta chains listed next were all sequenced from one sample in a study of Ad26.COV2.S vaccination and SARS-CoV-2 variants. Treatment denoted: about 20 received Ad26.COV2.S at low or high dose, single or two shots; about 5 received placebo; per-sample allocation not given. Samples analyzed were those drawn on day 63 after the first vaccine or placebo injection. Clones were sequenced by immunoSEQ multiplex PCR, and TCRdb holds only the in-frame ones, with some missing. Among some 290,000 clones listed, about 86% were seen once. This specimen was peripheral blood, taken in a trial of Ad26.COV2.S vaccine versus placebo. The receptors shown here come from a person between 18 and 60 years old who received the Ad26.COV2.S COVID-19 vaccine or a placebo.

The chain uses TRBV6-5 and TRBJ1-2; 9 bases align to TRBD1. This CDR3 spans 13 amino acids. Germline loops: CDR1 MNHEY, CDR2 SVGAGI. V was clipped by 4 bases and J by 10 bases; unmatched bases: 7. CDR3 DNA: TGTGCCAGCAGTTTGGGGACAGGGCGCCCCTACACCTTC. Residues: CASSLGTGRPYTF.

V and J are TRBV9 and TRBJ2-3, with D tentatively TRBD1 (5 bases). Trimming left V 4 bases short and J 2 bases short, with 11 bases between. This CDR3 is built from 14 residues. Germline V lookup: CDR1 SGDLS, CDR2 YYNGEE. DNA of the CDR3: TGTGCCAGCAGCTTCAGGGTGAACACAGATACGCAGTATTTT. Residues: CASSFRVNTDTQYF.

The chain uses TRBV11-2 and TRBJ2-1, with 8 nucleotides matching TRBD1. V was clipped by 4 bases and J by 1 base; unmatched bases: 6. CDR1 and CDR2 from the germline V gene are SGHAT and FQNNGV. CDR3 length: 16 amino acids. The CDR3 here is CASSYATGGSYNEQFF. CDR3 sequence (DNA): TGTGCCAGCAGCTACGCTACAGGGGGATCCTACAATGAGCAGTTCTTC.

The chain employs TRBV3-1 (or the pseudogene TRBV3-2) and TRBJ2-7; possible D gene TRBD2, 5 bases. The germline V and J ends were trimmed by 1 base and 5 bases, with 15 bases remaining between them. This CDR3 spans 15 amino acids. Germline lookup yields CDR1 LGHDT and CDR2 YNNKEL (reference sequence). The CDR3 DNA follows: TGTGCCAGCAGCCAAGCTAAGCGGCAGTCTGACGAGCAGTACTTC. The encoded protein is CASSQAKRQSDEQYF.

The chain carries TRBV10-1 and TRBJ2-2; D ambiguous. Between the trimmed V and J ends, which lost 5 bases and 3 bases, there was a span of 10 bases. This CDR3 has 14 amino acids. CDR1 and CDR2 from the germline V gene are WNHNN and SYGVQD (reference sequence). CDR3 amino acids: CASSRVKDTGELFF. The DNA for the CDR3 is TGCGCCAGCAGTCGAGTAAAAGACACCGGGGAGCTGTTTTTT.

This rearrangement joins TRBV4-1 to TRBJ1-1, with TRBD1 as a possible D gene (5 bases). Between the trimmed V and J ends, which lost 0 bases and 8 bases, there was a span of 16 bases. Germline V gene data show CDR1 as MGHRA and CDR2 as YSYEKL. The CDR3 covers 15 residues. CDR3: CASSQESTGWGEAFF. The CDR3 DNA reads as TGCGCCAGCAGCCAAGAATCGACCGGGTGGGGGGAAGCTTTCTTT.

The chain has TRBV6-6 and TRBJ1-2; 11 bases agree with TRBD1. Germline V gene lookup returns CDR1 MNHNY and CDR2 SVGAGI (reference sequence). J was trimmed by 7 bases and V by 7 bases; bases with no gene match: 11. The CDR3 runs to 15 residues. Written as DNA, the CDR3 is TGTGCCAGCAATCGAATCGGACAGGGGGCGTTTGGCTACACCTTC. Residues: CASNRIGQGAFGYTF.

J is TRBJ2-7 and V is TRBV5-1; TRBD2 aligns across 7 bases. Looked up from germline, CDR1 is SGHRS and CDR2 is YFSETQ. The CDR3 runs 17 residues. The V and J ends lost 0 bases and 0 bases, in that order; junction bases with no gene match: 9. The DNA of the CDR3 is TGCGCCAGCAGCTTGGGAGGCGGGAGAGTAAGCTCCTACGAGCAGTACTTC. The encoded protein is CASSLGGGRVSSYEQYF.

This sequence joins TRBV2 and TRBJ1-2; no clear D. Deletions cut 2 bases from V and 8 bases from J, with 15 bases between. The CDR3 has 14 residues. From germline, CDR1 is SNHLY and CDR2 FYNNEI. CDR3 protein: CASSESLVIRGYTF. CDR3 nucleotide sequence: TGTGCCAGCAGTGAAAGTTTAGTCATACGGGGCTACACCTTC.

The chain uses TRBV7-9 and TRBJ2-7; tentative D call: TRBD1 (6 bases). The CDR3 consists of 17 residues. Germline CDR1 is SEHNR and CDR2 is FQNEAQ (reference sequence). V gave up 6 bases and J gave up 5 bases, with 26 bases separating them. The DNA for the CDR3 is TGTGCCAGCAGTCCCCGTAGGGACAATAAACCTCCTGACGAGCAGTACTTC. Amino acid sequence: CASSPRRDNKPPDEQYF.

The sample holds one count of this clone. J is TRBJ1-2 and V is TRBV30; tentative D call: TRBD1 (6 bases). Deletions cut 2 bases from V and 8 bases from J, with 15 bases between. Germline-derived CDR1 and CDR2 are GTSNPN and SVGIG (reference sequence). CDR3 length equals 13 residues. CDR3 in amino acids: CAWSLQGVGGYTF. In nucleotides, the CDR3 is TGTGCCTGGAGTCTACAGGGCGTGGGGGGCTACACCTTC.

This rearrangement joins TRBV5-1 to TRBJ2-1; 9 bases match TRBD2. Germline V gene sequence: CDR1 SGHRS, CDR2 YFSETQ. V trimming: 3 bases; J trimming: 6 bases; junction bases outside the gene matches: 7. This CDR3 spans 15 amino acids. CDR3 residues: CASSYTGTSFNEQFF. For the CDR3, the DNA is TGCGCCAGCAGCTACACCGGGACTAGCTTCAATGAGCAGTTCTTC.

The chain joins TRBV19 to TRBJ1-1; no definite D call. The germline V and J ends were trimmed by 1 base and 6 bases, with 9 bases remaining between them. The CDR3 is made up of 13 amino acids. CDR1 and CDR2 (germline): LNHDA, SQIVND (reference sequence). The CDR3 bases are TGTGCCAGTAGTATAGGGGTTGCAGCTGAAGCTTTCTTT. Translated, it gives CASSIGVAAEAFF. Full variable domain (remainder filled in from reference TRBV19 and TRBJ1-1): DGGITQSPKYLFRKEGQNVTLSCEQNLNHDAMYWYRQDPGQGLRLIYYSQIVNDFQKGDIAEGYSVSREKKESFPLTVTSAQKNPTAFYLCASSIGVAAEAFFGQGTRLTVV.